The 24 T cell receptor beta chains in this list originate from one sample, sequenced in a study of identical twins. TCRdb processed the 5' RACE reads anew with MiXCR; each CDR3 protein has one entry. This sample yields around 450,000 distinct CDR3 sequences, of which 12% to 15% are seen a single time; approximately 0.52% belongs to the top ten. These data were likewise used in another study, on yellow fever vaccine responses in identical twins.

Sequencing was performed on CD4+ T cells sorted from blood. The receptors derive from a woman aged 18-30 years in good health.

The chain uses TRBV6-1 and TRBJ2-1; 7 bases agree with TRBD1. There are 13 residues in the CDR3. The germline V gene has CDR1 MNHNS and CDR2 SASEGT. V lost 6 bases, J lost 4 bases, and 3 bases stayed unmatched. DNA of the CDR3: TGTGCCAGCAGAGGACAGGTTTACAATGAGCAGTTCTTC. Translated: CASRGQVYNEQFF.

This clonotype came up a few times. An end of the junction does not agree with germline; a read error may underlie this. The rearrangement joins TRBV3-1 to TRBJ2-5, with 11 bases identical to TRBD2. CDR1 and CDR2 from the germline V gene are LGHDT and YNNKEL (reference sequence). The CDR3 is 15 amino acids. For the CDR3, the DNA is TGTGCCAGCAGCCAAACTAGCGGGGGCCAAGGGACCCAGTACTTC. It is translated as CASSQTSGGQGTQYF.

This clonotype was observed at least ten times. This sequence joins TRBV21-1 and TRBJ2-1; TRBD1, the table's D call, lacks a check against the DNA. TRBV21-1 is termed a pseudogene. This CDR3 has 15 residues. The chain's CDR3 is CASTAGTGGRNEQFF. As DNA, the CDR3 is TGTGCCAGCACTGCCGGGACAGGGGGTAGGAATGAGCAGTTCTTC.

This clonotype occurred a few times. The V call is TRBV20-1, the J call TRBJ2-7; D call uncertain. V lost 2 bases and J 6 bases, leaving 11 bases between the germline ends. This CDR3 region has 12 residues. The germline gives CDR1 DFQATT, CDR2 SNEGSKA (reference sequence). The chain's CDR3 is CSARPRTVEQYF. The CDR3 nucleotides are TGCAGTGCTAGACCAAGGACGGTCGAGCAGTACTTC.

The chain combines TRBV20-1 with TRBJ2-1, with 7 bases identical to TRBD1. The CDR3 totals 12 residues. The germline gives CDR1 DFQATT, CDR2 SNEGSKA (reference sequence). The DNA for the CDR3 is TGCAAACCGGGACAGAGTTACAATGAGCAGTTCTTC. It translates to CKPGQSYNEQFF.

The chain uses TRBV9 and TRBJ2-2; TRBD2 matches 7 bases. Germline CDR1 SGDLS, CDR2 YYNGEE. V dropped 0 bases and J dropped 4; count of bases not matched to a gene: 0. The CDR3 is 14 amino acids. In DNA, the CDR3 is TGTGCCAGCAGCGTAGGCGGGAGCACCGGGGAGCTGTTTTTT. Translating it yields CASSVGGSTGELFF. The full variable domain, with the rest looked up from reference TRBV9 and TRBJ2-2, is DSGVTQTPKHLITATGQRVTLRCSPRSGDLSVYWYQQSLDQGLQFLIQYYNGEERAKGNILERFSAQQFPDLHSELNLSSLELGDSALYFCASSVGGSTGELFFGEGSRLTVL.

V and J are TRBV10-1 and TRBJ2-5; no clear D. Trimming left V 2 bases short and J 2 bases short, with 9 bases between. Germline values: CDR1 WNHNN, CDR2 SYGVQD (reference sequence). This CDR3 is 14 amino acids long. DNA for the CDR3: TGCGCCAGCAGTGAGGGGTACAGTCAAGAGACCCAGTACTTC. Amino acid sequence: CASSEGYSQETQYF.

This clonotype turned up a few times. V usage is TRBV5-8 and J usage is TRBJ2-2, with D perhaps TRBD2 (6 bases). Germline V gene sequence: CDR1 SGHTS, CDR2 YDEGEE. The V end was cut by 4 bases, the J end by 6 bases, with 16 bases between. The CDR3 has 15 residues. The CDR3 sequence: CASSRGTGVPGELFF. Here the CDR3 DNA reads TGTGCCAGCAGCCGCGGGACTGGGGTACCCGGGGAGCTGTTTTTT.

A few counts support this clonotype. The chain combines TRBV28 with TRBJ2-3, with 8 bases that match TRBD2. The J segment lost 5 bases and the V segment lost 9 bases, leaving 7 bases of the junction unmatched. The germline V gene has CDR1 MDHEN and CDR2 SYDVKM. The CDR3 is made up of 13 amino acids. CDR3 bases: TGTGCCAGTGGCGGGGGGCCGGTAGATACGCAGTATTTT. This translates into CASGGGPVDTQYF.

This clonotype occurred a few times. V gene TRBV6-2 or TRBV6-3 combines with J gene TRBJ2-1; TRBD1 might be the D (6 bases). Germline lookup yields CDR1 MNHEY and CDR2 SVGEGT. The ends were cut back, 6 bases at V and 0 bases at J, with 12 bases in the middle. There are 15 residues in the CDR3. The CDR3 region is CASRGQKSSYNEQFF. The CDR3, as DNA: TGTGCCAGCAGGGGACAAAAGTCCTCCTACAATGAGCAGTTCTTC.

This chain connects TRBV4-1 to TRBJ2-5; 11 nucleotides line up with TRBD2. CDR1 is MGHRA and CDR2 is YSYEKL in the germline V gene. This CDR3 spans 20 amino acids. V lost 1 base, J lost 0 bases, and 13 bases stayed unmatched. Here the CDR3 DNA reads TGCGCCAGCAGCCAAGCTGGGTCGCAGACTAGCGGGATAGACCAAGAGACCCAGTACTTC. It translates to CASSQAGSQTSGIDQETQYF.

V and J are TRBV7-2 and TRBJ2-7; 9 bases are shared with TRBD1. CDR1 and CDR2 from the germline V gene are SGHTA and FQGNSA. The CDR3 is made up of 15 amino acids. The V and J ends lost 2 bases and 2 bases, in that order; junction bases with no gene match: 4. The CDR3 region has the DNA TGTGCCAGCAGCTTATATGGGACAGGGACCTACGAGCAGTACTTC. Residues: CASSLYGTGTYEQYF.

V gene TRBV7-9 combines with J gene TRBJ2-7; perhaps TRBD1 as D (6 bases). In germline, CDR1 is SEHNR, CDR2 FQNEAQ (reference sequence). The germline V and J ends were trimmed by 7 bases and 0 bases, with 10 bases remaining between them. The CDR3 length is 13 residues. CDR3: CASTQGSSYEQYF. The CDR3 DNA reads as TGTGCCAGCACTCAGGGGAGCTCCTACGAGCAGTACTTC. Full variable domain (outside the CDR3, taken from reference TRBV7-9 and TRBJ2-7): DTGVSQNPRHKITKRGQNVTFRCDPISEHNRLYWYRQTLGQGPEFLTYFQNEAQLEKSRLLSDRFSAERPKGSFSTLEIQRTEQGDSAMYLCASTQGSSYEQYFGPGTRLTVT.

This clonotype was counted between two and nine times. V and J are TRBV24-1 and TRBJ2-5, with 9 bases aligning to TRBD2. Per the germline V gene, CDR1 is KGHDR and CDR2 is SFDVKD. This CDR3 spans 16 amino acids. J was trimmed by 7 bases and V by 4 bases; bases with no gene match: 12. CDR3 nucleotide sequence: TGTGCCACCAGTGAACCAGCGGGGGGTCCCCTTGGGACCCAGTACTTC. Protein product: CATSEPAGGPLGTQYF.

The chain employs TRBV13 and TRBJ2-5; D is perhaps TRBD2 (6 bases). The germline CDR1 and CDR2 sequences are PRHDT and FYEKMQ (reference sequence). Trimming shortened V by 10 bases and J by 5 bases, and 23 bases separated the two germline ends. The CDR3 extends over 15 amino acids. CDR3 sequence: CATLSRGRFQETQYF. The CDR3 DNA sequence: TGTGCCACCCTGAGTAGAGGGAGGTTCCAGGAGACCCAGTACTTC.

This clonotype was counted between two and nine times. This chain joins TRBV7-9 and TRBJ1-5; no clear D. Germline V gene data show CDR1 as SEHNR and CDR2 as FQNEAQ (reference sequence). Trimming stripped 0 bases from V and 6 bases from J, with 3 bases between. The CDR3 length is 12 residues. CDR3 in amino acids: CASSLATQPQHF. CDR3 in DNA: TGTGCCAGCAGCTTAGCAACTCAGCCCCAGCATTTT.

The chain uses TRBV28 and TRBJ2-7, with D possibly TRBD2 on 5 matching bases. Germline CDR1 MDHEN, CDR2 SYDVKM. V was clipped by 5 bases and J by 6 bases, with 17 bases between them. This CDR3 has 14 amino acids. CDR3 in amino acids: CASSGLVGIIEQYF. CDR3 DNA: TGTGCCAGCAGTGGACTGGTGGGGATTATCGAGCAGTACTTC.

This chain uses TRBV28 with TRBJ2-7; D possibly matches TRBD1 or TRBD2 (6 bases each). The CDR3 loop spans 15 amino acids. The V gene's germline CDR1 is MDHEN and CDR2 SYDVKM. V lost 5 bases, J lost 2 bases, and 16 bases lay in between. The CDR3, as DNA: TGTGCCAGCAGTCTGCAGACAGGAGGGGCCTACGAGCAGTACTTC. Translation: CASSLQTGGAYEQYF.

This clonotype appeared once. The chain joins TRBV20-1 to TRBJ2-5; 9 positions agree with TRBD1. The CDR3 is 15 residues long. In germline, CDR1 is DFQATT, CDR2 SNEGSKA (reference sequence). The V segment lost 6 bases and the J segment 4 bases; nucleotides outside the gene matches: 12. As DNA, the CDR3 is TGCAGTGCCCCCCGGGGACAGGGAGGGGGAGAGACCCAGTACTTC. This gives the protein CSAPRGQGGGETQYF.

The rearrangement joins TRBV27 to TRBJ2-5; D perhaps matches TRBD2 (5 bases). The CDR3 has 12 residues. The germline V gene has CDR1 MNHEY and CDR2 SMNVEV (reference sequence). The V and J ends lost 8 bases and 5 bases respectively, with 12 bases between them. As DNA, the CDR3 is TGTGCCAGCTACCTGGAGCGGGAGACCCAGTACTTC. This codes for CASYLERETQYF.

The sample holds a few counts of this clonotype. The chain links TRBV5-1 to TRBJ2-2, with 14 nucleotides matching TRBD2. CDR3 length equals 18 residues. The V and J ends lost 2 bases and 4 bases, in that order; junction bases with no gene match: 7. Germline V gene data show CDR1 as SGHRS and CDR2 as YFSETQ. As DNA, the CDR3 is TGCGCCAGCAGCTTCGGACTAGCGGGAGGCTTCGGCACCGGGGAGCTGTTTTTT. Translation: CASSFGLAGGFGTGELFF.

The rearrangement uses TRBV20-1 and TRBJ2-5; 7 bases are a match to TRBD2. Per the germline V gene, CDR1 is DFQATT and CDR2 is SNEGSKA (reference sequence). After removal of 0 bases from V and 7 bases from J, the junction contained 8 bases not matched to a gene. The CDR3 totals 14 residues. The CDR3 DNA reads as TGCAGTGCTAGAGATATGGCGGGAGCAGGGACCCAGTACTTC. This gives the protein CSARDMAGAGTQYF.

The chain joins TRBV28 to TRBJ2-5; tentatively, D is TRBD1 or TRBD2 (6 bases each). CDR1 is MDHEN and CDR2 is SYDVKM in the germline V gene. This CDR3 spans 16 amino acids. Deletions cut 7 bases from V and 4 bases from J, with 22 bases between. CDR3 sequence reads: CASIYSGGRVGETQYF. The CDR3 bases are TGTGCCAGCATCTACAGTGGGGGGCGAGTTGGAGAGACCCAGTACTTC.

This clonotype showed up many times. V is TRBV12-3 or TRBV12-4 and J is TRBJ1-2; D remains ambiguous. Trimming took off 2 bases at V and 2 bases at J, with 9 bases between the two ends. The CDR3 contains 14 residues. The CDR3 region has the DNA TGTGCCAGCAGTTTACGAGGGCGAAACTATGGCTACACCTTC. Encoded protein: CASSLRGRNYGYTF.